Below, 7 T cell receptor beta chains from the same sample are listed, as sequenced in a study of cytotoxic CD8 clonotypes in ibrutinib-treated CLL. Using immunoSEQ multiplex PCR, the repertoire was profiled, and TCRdb retains in-frame clones only, with some absent. The sample lists some 130,000 clones, more than 75% occurring once. This specimen consisted of PBMCs, obtained after 24 months of ibrutinib treatment. Receptors were obtained from a human donor with chronic lymphocytic leukemia.

V and J are TRBV7-3 and TRBJ2-2; possibly TRBD1 for D (6 bases). Germline V gene data show CDR1 as SGHTA and CDR2 as FQGTGA. V lost 5 bases to trimming and J lost 9 bases, with 10 bases between them. CDR3 length: 12 amino acids. The CDR3 region is CASSPRGRELFF. The CDR3 nucleotides are TGTGCCAGCAGCCCCAGGGGCCGGGAGCTGTTTTTT.

The rearrangement joins TRBV28 to TRBJ1-2; no clear D gene. Germline loops: CDR1 MDHEN, CDR2 SYDVKM. This CDR3 region has 12 residues. V gave up 3 bases and J gave up 5 bases, with 7 bases separating them. The CDR3 sequence is CASSFRAYGYTF. CDR3 nucleotide sequence: TGTGCCAGCAGTTTCCGGGCATATGGCTACACCTTC.

The V call is TRBV30, the J call TRBJ2-3; D remains unclear. There are 13 residues in the CDR3. Germline V gene data show CDR1 as GTSNPN and CDR2 as SVGIG (reference sequence). Trimming shortened V by 7 bases and J by 0 bases, and 11 bases separated the two germline ends. DNA for the CDR3: TGTGCCTCAACTATGGCCAGCACAGATACGCAGTATTTT. Amino acid sequence: CASTMASTDTQYF.

The chain recombines TRBV18 with TRBJ2-5; no clear D. This CDR3 is built from 14 residues. Trimming stripped 0 bases from V and 2 bases from J, with 7 bases between. Germline loops: CDR1 KGHSH, CDR2 LQKENI. The CDR3 sequence: CASSPPSQQETQYF. CDR3 DNA sequence: TGTGCCAGCTCACCACCCTCGCAGCAAGAGACCCAGTACTTC.

The chain combines TRBV11-3 with TRBJ2-7, with TRBD1 matching over 9 bases. Per germline, CDR1 SGHNT and CDR2 YENEEA. V lost 4 bases and J lost 6; bases outside the gene matches: 10. This CDR3 comprises 15 residues. This chain's CDR3 is CASSSGEGQGGEQYF. CDR3 nucleotide sequence: TGTGCCAGCAGCTCGGGGGAGGGACAGGGTGGCGAGCAGTACTTC.

This clone was counted only a few times. CDR3 coding DNA: TGTGCCAGTAGTCCACCCGGACCCACACGGCAGCTCGGGGAGCTGTTTTTT. Protein product: CASSPPGPTRQLGELFF. The chain joins TRBV19 to TRBJ2-2; D ambiguous. The germline V and J ends were trimmed by 5 bases and 7 bases, with 23 bases remaining between them. This CDR3 has 17 residues. Germline V gives CDR1 LNHDA, CDR2 SQIVND (reference sequence).

This chain joins TRBV7-2 and TRBJ1-1; D remains unclear. Germline assignment: CDR1 SGHTA and CDR2 FQGNSA. Trimming cost V 7 bases and J 3 bases, with 18 bases left between them. The CDR3 spans 15 residues. Here the CDR3 DNA reads TGTGCCAGCACCGAGTGGGGTGGTTGGGACACTGAAGCTTTCTTT. Translation: CASTEWGGWDTEAFF.